The T cell receptor (beta chain) under discussion was sequenced for a study of early T cells in non-severe SARS-CoV-2 infection. This CDR3 contains 14 residues. Germline loops: CDR1 MNHNY, CDR2 SVGAGI (reference sequence). The V end lost 2 bases, the J end lost 7 bases, and 9 bases lay between the germline ends. Each CDR3 protein is one row after TCRdb ran MiXCR on the 5' RACE reads. This sample yields tens of thousands of distinct CDR3 sequences, of which under 15% are seen a single time; 4% to 5% belongs to the top ten. The clonotype originates from an adult who was a healthcare worker with PCR-confirmed SARS-CoV-2 infection or an uninfected control (not recorded which). The chain employs TRBV6-6 and TRBJ1-6; D ambiguous. The specimen sequenced was whole blood. The DNA for the CDR3 is TGTGCCAGCAGTTACGAGCGCCGGAATTCACCCCTCCACTTT. Translating gives CASSYERRNSPLHF.